The 15 T cell receptor beta chains presented below share a single source sample, sequenced in a study of CD8+ T cells in alopecia areata. Treatment here: oral pan-JAK inhibitor, 5-10 mg twice daily. Sequencing used cDNA as its template, made by extracting RNA and reverse transcribing it. The data were produced by immunoSEQ multiplex PCR, yet TCRdb's version contains in-frame clones alone and is incomplete. The repertoire consists of a few hundred thousand clones, with around 64% occurring once and the leading ten covering about 0.89%. This specimen was CD4+ T cells sorted from blood, taken at approximately week 51, from a patient treated with tofacitinib. The receptors originated from a human donor with alopecia areata.

This rearrangement joins TRBV29-1 to TRBJ2-7; weak D call: TRBD2 (5 bases). Trimming shortened V by 7 bases and J by 5 bases, and 15 bases separated the two germline ends. Germline CDR1 and CDR2: SQVTM and ANQGSEA. The CDR3 sequence is 12 residues long. The CDR3 here is CSGGAGVDEQYF. CDR3 nucleotides: TGCAGCGGGGGAGCCGGGGTGGACGAGCAGTACTTC.

The chain is built from TRBV27 and TRBJ1-5; a weak D match, TRBD1 (5 bases). The CDR3 covers 16 residues. The germline V gene encodes CDR1 MNHEY and CDR2 SMNVEV (reference sequence). Deletions cut 7 bases from V and 0 bases from J, with 16 bases between. The DNA of the CDR3 is TGTGCCAGCACCAGCAGGGCGATCGATAGCAATCAGCCCCAGCATTTT. This encodes CASTSRAIDSNQPQHF.

The chain recombines TRBV6-5 with TRBJ2-7, with TRBD1 matching over 9 bases. The length of the CDR3 is 14 residues. The germline CDR1 and CDR2 sequences are MNHEY and SVGAGI. The J segment lost 0 bases and the V segment lost 8 bases, leaving 5 bases of the junction unmatched. The CDR3 loop is CASRGTGSSYEQYF. The CDR3 region has the DNA TGTGCCAGCCGAGGGACAGGGAGCTCCTACGAGCAGTACTTC.

The rearrangement joins TRBV11-2 to TRBJ2-7, with 8 bases matching TRBD2. Germline CDR1 is SGHAT and CDR2 is FQNNGV. This CDR3 has 13 residues. With 0 bases clipped from V and 13 bases from J, the junction kept 8 bases outside the gene matches. Written as DNA, the CDR3 is TGTGCCAGCAGCTTAGATCAGGGACTAGGGAGATACTTC. Its protein product is CASSLDQGLGRYF.

This chain joins TRBV5-4 and TRBJ2-7; 9 nucleotides align to TRBD1. The CDR3 runs to 13 residues. Germline CDR1 reads SGHNT; CDR2 reads YYREEE (reference sequence). V dropped 4 bases and J dropped 7; count of bases not matched to a gene: 6. CDR3: CASSRDRAGEQYF. The DNA for the CDR3 is TGTGCCAGCAGCCGGGACAGGGCGGGGGAGCAGTACTTC.

The V gene is TRBV30, the J gene TRBJ1-1, with a tentative D call TRBD1 (6 bases). The CDR3 extends over 12 amino acids. V gave up 3 bases and J gave up 8 bases, with 13 bases separating them. Germline CDR1 reads GTSNPN; CDR2 reads SVGIG (reference sequence). The CDR3 region is CAWSETGKEAFF. CDR3 nucleotides: TGTGCCTGGAGCGAAACAGGGAAAGAAGCTTTCTTT.

This clone occurred a few times. The rearrangement uses TRBV5-6 and TRBJ1-1; 9 bases agree with TRBD1. The V gene end was trimmed by 0 bases and the J gene end by 5 bases; junction bases not matched to a gene: 5. Germline V lookup: CDR1 SGHDT, CDR2 YYEEEE. The CDR3 totals 15 residues. The DNA of the CDR3 is TGTGCCAGCAGCTTGGAACAGGGGGCATGGACTGAAGCTTTCTTT. Its protein is CASSLEQGAWTEAFF.

This clone was seen a few times. The chain recombines TRBV7-3 with TRBJ2-3; 7 bases line up with TRBD1. The V and J ends lost 3 bases and 3 bases, in that order; junction bases with no gene match: 3. The CDR3 extends over 14 amino acids. From germline, CDR1 is SGHTA and CDR2 FQGTGA. The CDR3 bases are TGTGCCAGCAGCTTGACAGGGATGACAGATACGCAGTATTTT. Translating gives CASSLTGMTDTQYF.

The chain recombines TRBV27 with TRBJ2-1; 7 bases align to TRBD2. The CDR3 is made up of 17 amino acids. The trim removed 4 bases at V and 10 bases at J, leaving 19 bases unmatched. The V gene's germline CDR1 is MNHEY and CDR2 SMNVEV (reference sequence). CDR3 bases: TGTGCCAGCAGTTCGGCCCCGGGACTATCCCTCTTTGGAGAGCAGTTCTTC. Translation gives CASSSAPGLSLFGEQFF.

CDR3 nucleotide sequence: TGTGCCAGCAGTGAAGGGAACCCGACGCCCCAGCATTTT. It specifies CASSEGNPTPQHF. The chain employs TRBV2 and TRBJ1-5; D unclear. The CDR3 runs 13 residues. CDR1 SNHLY and CDR2 FYNNEI come from the germline V gene. V was trimmed by 1 base and J by 9 bases, leaving 10 bases between them.

The chain joins TRBV9 to TRBJ2-5; the match to TRBD2 covers 7 bases. CDR1 and CDR2 from the germline V gene are SGDLS and YYNGEE. V dropped 3 bases and J dropped 4; count of bases not matched to a gene: 6. The CDR3 is made up of 14 amino acids. The CDR3 is CASSEGPGGETQYF. CDR3 bases: TGTGCCAGCAGCGAAGGGCCGGGAGGAGAGACCCAGTACTTC. The entire variable domain, with the rest obtained from reference TRBV9 and TRBJ2-5, is as follows: DSGVTQTPKHLITATGQRVTLRCSPRSGDLSVYWYQQSLDQGLQFLIQYYNGEERAKGNILERFSAQQFPDLHSELNLSSLELGDSALYFCASSEGPGGETQYFGPGTRLLVL.

This clone was detected only a few times. The V gene is TRBV4-3, the J gene TRBJ1-6; no definite D call. Germline CDR1 LGHNA, CDR2 YSLEER. The V gene lost 0 bases and the J gene lost 11 bases, with 11 bases spanning the gap. The CDR3 totals 14 residues. CDR3 in DNA: TGCGCCAGCAGCCAAGATCCCACAGCGGCACCCCTCCACTTT. Amino acids: CASSQDPTAAPLHF.

This clone was counted only a few times. The J gene is TRBJ1-6, the V gene TRBV11-2, with 8 bases lining up with TRBD1. V trimming: 5 bases; J trimming: 3 bases; junction bases outside the gene matches: 3. The CDR3 sequence is 15 residues long. The V gene's germline CDR1 is SGHAT and CDR2 FQNNGV. As DNA, the CDR3 is TGTGCCAGCAGCGTAACAGGGGGCTATAATTCACCCCTCCACTTT. This translates into CASSVTGGYNSPLHF.

The V call is TRBV6-6, the J call TRBJ1-1; 7 bases match TRBD1. The CDR3 is made up of 16 amino acids. Germline V gene data show CDR1 as MNHNY and CDR2 as SVGAGI (reference sequence). The ends lost 0 bases at V and 1 base at J; junction bases unmatched: 5. For the CDR3, the DNA is TGTGCCAGCAGTTACTCGGGACAGCGGCGGAACACTGAAGCTTTCTTT. Protein: CASSYSGQRRNTEAFF.

With regard to this clone: The sample holds other DNA sequences that translate to the same CDR3. The chain uses TRBV29-1 and TRBJ2-1; 10 nucleotides agree with TRBD1. The CDR3 consists of 13 residues. Looked up from germline, CDR1 is SQVTM and CDR2 is ANQGSEA. Losses at the gene ends were 7 bases for V and 4 bases for J; bases not matched to a gene: 4. The CDR3 is CSAGTGVYNEQFF. The CDR3 DNA is TGCAGCGCTGGGACAGGGGTGTACAATGAGCAGTTCTTC.